This TCR beta chain is drawn from a study of OX40 agonist ivuxolimab in advanced cancers. Points from the study as a whole: At 0.1 to 3.0 mg/kg, CD4+ and CD8+ blood T cells expanded clonally by week 6.

In the case of this clone: Its antigen is unidentified.

Method: immunoSEQ multiplex PCR; TCRdb's copy keeps in-frame clones and lacks some. The sample consists of about 16,000 clones, just under 85% of them appearing once. Trimming shortened V by 3 bases and J by 4 bases, and 8 bases separated the two germline ends. Germline V gene lookup returns CDR1 SGDLS and CDR2 YYNGEE. CDR3 length: 13 residues. The gene calls are TRBV9 and TRBJ2-1; D might be TRBD1 or TRBD2, each matching 5 bases. The source was CD4+ or CD8+ T cells sorted from blood, collected in a trial of the OX40 agonist ivuxolimab. The TCR was taken from an adult with an advanced solid tumor such as melanoma, head and neck, liver or kidney cancer. The CDR3 DNA reads TGTGCCAGCAGCGGAGGGGAGTACAATGAGCAGTTCTTC. Its protein product is CASSGGEYNEQFF.